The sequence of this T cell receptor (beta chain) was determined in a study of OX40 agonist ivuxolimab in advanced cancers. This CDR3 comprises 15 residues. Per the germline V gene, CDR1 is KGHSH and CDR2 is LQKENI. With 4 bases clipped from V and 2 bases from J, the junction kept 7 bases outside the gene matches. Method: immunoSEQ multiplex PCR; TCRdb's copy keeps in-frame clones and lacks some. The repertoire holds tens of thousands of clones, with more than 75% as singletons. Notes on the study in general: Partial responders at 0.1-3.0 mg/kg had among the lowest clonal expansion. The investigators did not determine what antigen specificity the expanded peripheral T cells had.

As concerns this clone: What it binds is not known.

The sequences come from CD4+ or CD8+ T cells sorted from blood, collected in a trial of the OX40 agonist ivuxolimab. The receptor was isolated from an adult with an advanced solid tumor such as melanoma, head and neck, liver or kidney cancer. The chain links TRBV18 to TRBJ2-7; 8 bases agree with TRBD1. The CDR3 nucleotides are TGTGCCAGCTCACGTGACAGGGGCTGGGCCTACGAGCAGTACTTC. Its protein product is CASSRDRGWAYEQYF. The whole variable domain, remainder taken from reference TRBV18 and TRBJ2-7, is NAGVMQNPRHLVRRRGQEARLRCSPMKGHSHVYWYRQLPEEGLKFMVYLQKENIIDESGMPKERFSAEFPKEGPSILRIQQVVRGDSAAYFCASSRDRGWAYEQYFGPGTRLTVT.